This entry describes one T cell receptor beta chain. These data come from a study of blood T cell repertoires in COVID-19. In the authors' workflow: Nucleated cell counts were estimated from reference gene primer amplification. Method: immunoSEQ multiplex PCR; TCRdb's copy keeps in-frame clones and lacks some. The D gene and trimming were derived from the DNA, and the V and J assignments and clone size from that table. Of roughly 200,000 clones in the sample, 82% are singletons; the top ten hold about 11%. CDR3 length equals 16 residues. Germline loops: CDR1 KGHSH, CDR2 LQKENI. With 3 bases removed from V and 0 bases from J, the gap between germline ends came to 12 bases. Individuals drawn from about two dozen US areas were about 18 to 100 years old.

The chain employs TRBV18 and TRBJ1-3, with D possibly being TRBD1 (5 bases). What was sequenced was PBMCs or T cells enriched from blood (not recorded which). The TCR comes from a man between 35 and 55 years old who had recovered from COVID-19. CDR3 residues: CASSPVLGGSGNTIYF. For the CDR3, the DNA is TGTGCCAGCTCACCGGTTCTCGGGGGCTCTGGAAACACCATATATTTT.